This TCR beta chain was captured in a study of response to subunit inactivated influenza vaccine. TCRdb reprocessed the RT-PCR reads via MiXCR and lists one record per CDR3 protein. The sample lists about 170,000 distinct CDR3 sequences, about 12% seen once, with 25% to 30% in the top ten. The CDR3 has 13 residues. The V end was cut by 5 bases, the J end by 10 bases, with 15 bases between. Per the germline V gene, CDR1 is SGHAT and CDR2 is FQDESV (reference sequence). The sample also formed part of further work on T cells expressing NK-cell markers. That source reports: cDNA encoding TCR beta was synthesized via 5'RACE template switching incorporating UMIs.

The origin of this receptor is a man between 50 and 59 years old who received an inactivated influenza vaccine. Specimen: CD8+ T cells sorted from PBMCs, collected approximately 12 days after vaccination. This chain joins TRBV11-1 and TRBJ2-1; D might be TRBD1 (5 bases). The CDR3 protein is CASSPGNLGEQFF. The CDR3 DNA reads TGTGCCAGCAGCCCAGGGAACCTGGGGGAGCAGTTCTTC.